This paragraph reports one T cell receptor beta chain. Its antigen is undetermined. This record comes from a study of T cell repertoires in cytomegalovirus infection. Germline V lookup: CDR1 MNHEY, CDR2 SVGAGI. The V segment lost 6 bases and the J segment 6 bases; nucleotides outside the gene matches: 12. The CDR3 totals 15 residues. Findings of the study overall: The study identified carriers of CMV plus the relevant HLA from cumulative public TCR beta family frequency.

MiXCR, applied by TCRdb to the reads, yields one record per CDR3 protein. Of fewer than 250,000 distinct CDR3 sequences in the sample, over 20% were seen once. The sample was CD8+ T cells from PBMCs. The chain carries TRBV6-5 and TRBJ2-3, with TRBD2 identical over 7 bases. The TCR originated in a human donor in good health (CMV status not recorded). Some clones in this sample may be carry-over from other donors' samples. CDR3 bases: TGTGCCAGCAGGACGCGGGGGAGCGGTACGGATACGCAGTATTTT. Encoded protein: CASRTRGSGTDTQYF.